The present entry profiles one T cell receptor (beta chain) with its context. The CDR3 loop spans 17 amino acids. Trimming left V 3 bases short and J 3 bases short, with 17 bases between. The germline gives CDR1 KGHSH, CDR2 LQKENI. The data were obtained in a study of blood T cell repertoires in COVID-19. Study context: Samples of COVID-19 (acute and convalescent) were obtained from the United States, Italy and Spain. Nucleic acid was either cDNA or gDNA, and it came from T cells, B-cell-depleted T cells, or PBMCs.

Authors' methods: Amplification from reference gene primers served as the basis for estimated nucleated cell counts. Clones were read by immunoSEQ multiplex PCR, and TCRdb kept only the in-frame ones, dropping some. The DNA was the basis for D and trimming; V, J and clone size are from that table. The sample holds approximately 99,000 clones, around 64% seen once. V and J are TRBV18 and TRBJ2-2; no clear D gene. The receptor comes from a woman aged 40 to 50 with acute or convalescent COVID-19. Sequenced: peripheral blood. The CDR3 bases are TGTGCCAGCTCACCTTTCAGGTCCGAACCTTACACCGGGGAGCTGTTTTTT. Amino acids: CASSPFRSEPYTGELFF. Drawing the rest from reference TRBV18 and TRBJ2-2, the complete variable domain is NAGVMQNPRHLVRRRGQEARLRCSPMKGHSHVYWYRQLPEEGLKFMVYLQKENIIDESGMPKERFSAEFPKEGPSILRIQQVVRGDSAAYFCASSPFRSEPYTGELFFGEGSRLTVL.